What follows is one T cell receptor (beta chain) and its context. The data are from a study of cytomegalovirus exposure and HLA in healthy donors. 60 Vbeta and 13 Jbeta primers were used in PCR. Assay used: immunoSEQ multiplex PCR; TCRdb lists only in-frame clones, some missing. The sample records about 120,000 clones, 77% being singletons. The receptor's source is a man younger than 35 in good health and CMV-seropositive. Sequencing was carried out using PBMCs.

The CDR3 region is CASSQRRGLVNEKLFF. The CDR3, as DNA: TGTGCCAGCAGCCAGCGCAGGGGGCTGGTTAATGAAAAACTGTTTTTT. The genes are TRBV4-2 and TRBJ1-4, with 8 nucleotides matching TRBD1. This CDR3 contains 16 residues. V lost 3 bases and J lost 4; bases outside the gene matches: 7. The V gene's germline CDR1 is LGHNA and CDR2 YNFKEQ.